Listed here are 14 T cell receptor beta chains from one sample, sequenced in a study of T cells in Graves' hyperthyroidism and ophthalmopathy. Regions amplified from RNA transcripts were the TCR beta CDR3 regions. HTBI primers drove first-round RT-PCR of the TCR CDR3. TCRdb passed the multiplex PCR reads through MiXCR, listing each CDR3 protein once. Among about 410,000 distinct CDR3 sequences, approximately 14% were seen once, and the ten largest hold approximately 13%. Sequenced: blood. Receptor source: a man between 18 and 29 years old with Graves' ophthalmopathy.

The chain uses TRBV18 and TRBJ2-3; D unresolved. The CDR3 totals 13 residues. Germline CDR1 is KGHSH and CDR2 is LQKENI. V was pared by 3 bases and J by 6 bases, with 10 bases between. The CDR3 nucleotides read TGTGCCAGCTCACCGCCTGATTACGATACGCAGTATTTT. Encoded protein: CASSPPDYDTQYF.

This clonotype was seen repeatedly, ten times or more. The rearrangement joins TRBV5-8 to TRBJ2-7, with D possibly matching TRBD2 (6 bases). Between the trimmed V and J ends, which lost 4 bases and 7 bases, there was a span of 18 bases. The germline gives CDR1 SGHTS, CDR2 YDEGEE. CDR3 length equals 14 residues. The CDR3 protein is CASSAEAEGREQYF. The CDR3 coding sequence is TGTGCCAGCAGCGCGGAGGCGGAGGGCAGAGAGCAGTACTTC.

There are many counts of this clonotype. The chain is built from TRBV20-1 and TRBJ2-1; a weak D match, TRBD2 (6 bases). Per germline, CDR1 DFQATT and CDR2 SNEGSKA (reference sequence). Deletions cut 4 bases from V and 10 bases from J, with 14 bases between. The CDR3 has 12 residues. The CDR3 DNA follows: TGCAGTGCTAAAAGACTAGTTTGGGAGCAGTTCTTC. Protein sequence: CSAKRLVWEQFF.

V gene TRBV6-7 combines with J gene TRBJ2-1; 7 positions match TRBD2. TRBV6-7 is labeled an ORF, and its function is uncertain. The CDR3 is 17 residues long. The trim removed 5 bases at V and 3 bases at J, leaving 13 bases unmatched. CDR3 nucleotides: TGTGCCAGCAGTACGGGGGGTTGGGGTTCACTCTACAATGAGCAGTTCTTC. Amino acids: CASSTGGWGSLYNEQFF.

To note about this clonotype: A single base separates this from a much larger clone, so it may be a read error. CDR3 nucleotides: TGTGCCAGCAGCACCCCAGACAAGGTAGAGACCCAGTACTTC. Translated: CASSTPDKVETQYF. The chain is built from TRBV7-9 and TRBJ2-5; D is unresolved. The CDR3 totals 14 residues. Per germline, CDR1 SEHNR and CDR2 FQNEAQ (reference sequence). V was clipped by 5 bases and J by 4 bases, with 14 bases between them.

The chain carries TRBV11-2 and TRBJ1-2; possibly TRBD1 for D (6 bases). Trimming took 8 bases from V and 6 from J, leaving 16 bases between them. The CDR3 is made up of 13 amino acids. Per the germline V gene, CDR1 is SGHAT and CDR2 is FQNNGV. The CDR3 coding sequence is TGTGCCAGCTACATGGGGGGGGCCCATGGCTACACCTTC. It is translated as CASYMGGAHGYTF.

This clonotype was picked up many times. The chain is built from TRBV12-3 or TRBV12-4 and TRBJ2-5; 9 bases match TRBD2. CDR3 size: 16 residues. V dropped 6 bases and J dropped 2; count of bases not matched to a gene: 10. In DNA, the CDR3 is TGTGCCAGCAGAGGTCAGGGGCGGGGGGGTCAAGAGACCCAGTACTTC. The encoded protein is CASRGQGRGGQETQYF.

This clonotype was detected many times. The V and J genes are TRBV7-9 and TRBJ2-5, with D perhaps TRBD2 (5 bases). CDR3 length equals 13 residues. Trimming took 10 bases from V and 5 from J, leaving 17 bases between them. Germline CDR1 SEHNR, CDR2 FQNEAQ (reference sequence). The CDR3 is CAIQRLARETQYF. The CDR3 DNA reads TGTGCCATCCAGCGGCTCGCTCGCGAGACCCAGTACTTC.

This clonotype was seen at least ten times. This chain joins TRBV30 and TRBJ1-5, with 7 nucleotides matching TRBD1. This CDR3 has 14 residues. V gave up 1 base and J gave up 2 bases; unmatched junction bases: 2. Germline V gene data show CDR1 as GTSNPN and CDR2 as SVGIG (reference sequence). The CDR3 region has the DNA TGTGCCTGGAGTGAGGGGACAGGCAATCAGCCCCAGCATTTT. This encodes CAWSEGTGNQPQHF.

This clonotype was observed many times. The chain carries TRBV2 and TRBJ2-7; D might be TRBD2 (5 bases). The CDR3 sequence is 14 residues long. The germline V gene encodes CDR1 SNHLY and CDR2 FYNNEI. Trimming removed 6 bases at V and 3 bases at J, with 15 bases between. The CDR3 nucleotides read TGTGCCAGCAGGTACCGACGAGAGGGCTACGAGCAGTACTTC. It translates to CASRYRREGYEQYF.

Ten or more counts support this clonotype. This rearrangement joins TRBV5-1 to TRBJ2-2; D perhaps matches TRBD1 (5 bases). Trimming left V 1 base short and J 4 bases short, with 8 bases between. Looked up from germline, CDR1 is SGHRS and CDR2 is YFSETQ. The CDR3 has 14 amino acids. In nucleotides, the CDR3 is TGCGCCAGCAGCTTGCTCAGGGCCACCGGGGAGCTGTTTTTT. This sequence encodes CASSLLRATGELFF.

As to this clonotype: It may be a read error: a sequence one base away is much more abundant. This chain links TRBV11-2 with TRBJ1-2; the D gene is possibly TRBD1 (5 bases). Germline V gives CDR1 SGHAT, CDR2 FQNNGV. The CDR3 has 12 residues. The ends were cut back, 10 bases at V and 8 bases at J, with 17 bases in the middle. CDR3 coding DNA: TGTGCCACCCCTGGGGGGACTAGGGGCTACACCTTC. Its protein is CATPGGTRGYTF.

This clonotype has at least ten counts. This chain connects TRBV3-1 to TRBJ1-6; D gene ambiguous. The length of the CDR3 is 14 residues. The ends were cut back, 3 bases at V and 11 bases at J, with 14 bases in the middle. Germline CDR1 LGHDT, CDR2 YNNKEL (reference sequence). This CDR3 reads CASSQGPPGTPLHF. DNA of the CDR3: TGTGCCAGCAGCCAGGGTCCTCCGGGGACACCCCTCCACTTT.

The chain couples TRBV5-6 to TRBJ2-4; TRBD1 matches 9 bases. V trimming: 3 bases; J trimming: 7 bases; junction bases outside the gene matches: 11. Germline values: CDR1 SGHDT, CDR2 YYEEEE. CDR3 length: 16 amino acids. CDR3 loop: CASSYTTGGIWNIQYF. The CDR3 DNA is TGTGCCAGCAGCTATACCACAGGGGGCATCTGGAACATTCAGTACTTC.